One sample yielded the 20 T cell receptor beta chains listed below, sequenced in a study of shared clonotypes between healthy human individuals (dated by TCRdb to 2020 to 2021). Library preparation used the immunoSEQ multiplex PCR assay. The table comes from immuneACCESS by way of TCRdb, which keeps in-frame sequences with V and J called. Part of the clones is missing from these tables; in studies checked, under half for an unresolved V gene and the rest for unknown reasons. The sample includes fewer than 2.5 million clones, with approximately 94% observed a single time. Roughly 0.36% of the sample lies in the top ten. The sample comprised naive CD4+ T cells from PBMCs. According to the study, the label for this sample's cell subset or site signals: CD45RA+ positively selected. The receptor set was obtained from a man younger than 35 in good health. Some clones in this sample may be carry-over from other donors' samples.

CDR3 in DNA: TGTGCCAGCAGTATAGCTGGACGGGAGACCCAGTACTTC. Amino acids: CASSIAGRETQYF. This chain links TRBV28 with TRBJ2-5; D not certain. Germline loops: CDR1 MDHEN, CDR2 SYDVKM. The CDR3 spans 13 residues. V gave up 5 bases and J gave up 5 bases, with 12 bases separating them.

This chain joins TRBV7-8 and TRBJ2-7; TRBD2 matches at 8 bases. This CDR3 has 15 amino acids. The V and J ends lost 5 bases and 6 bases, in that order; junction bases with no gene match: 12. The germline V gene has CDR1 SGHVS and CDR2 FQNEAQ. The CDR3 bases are TGTGCCAGCAGCCCGTGGGGCGGGAGGCAAGTCGAGCAGTACTTC. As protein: CASSPWGGRQVEQYF.

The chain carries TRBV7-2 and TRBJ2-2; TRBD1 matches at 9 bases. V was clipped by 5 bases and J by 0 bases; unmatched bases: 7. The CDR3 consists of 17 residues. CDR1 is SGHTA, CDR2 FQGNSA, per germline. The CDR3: CASSPWTGAANTGELFF. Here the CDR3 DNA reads TGTGCCAGCAGCCCCTGGACAGGGGCCGCGAACACCGGGGAGCTGTTTTTT.

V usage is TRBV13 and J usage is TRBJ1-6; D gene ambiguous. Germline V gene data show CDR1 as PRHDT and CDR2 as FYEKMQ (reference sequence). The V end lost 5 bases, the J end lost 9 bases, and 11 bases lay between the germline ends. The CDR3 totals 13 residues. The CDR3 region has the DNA TGTGCCAGCAGCCCGGACCGTGGTTCACCCCTCCACTTT. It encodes CASSPDRGSPLHF. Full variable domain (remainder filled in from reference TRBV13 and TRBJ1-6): AAGVIQSPRHLIKEKRETATLKCYPIPRHDTVYWYQQGPGQDPQFLISFYEKMQSDKGSIPDRFSAQQFSDYHSELNMSSLELGDSALYFCASSPDRGSPLHFGNGTRLTVT.

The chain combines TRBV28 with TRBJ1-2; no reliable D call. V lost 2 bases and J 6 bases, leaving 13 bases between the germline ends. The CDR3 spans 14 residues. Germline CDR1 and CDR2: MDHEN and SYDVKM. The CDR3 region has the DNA TGTGCCAGCAGTTTAAACAGACCTCAGGATGGCTACACCTTC. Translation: CASSLNRPQDGYTF.

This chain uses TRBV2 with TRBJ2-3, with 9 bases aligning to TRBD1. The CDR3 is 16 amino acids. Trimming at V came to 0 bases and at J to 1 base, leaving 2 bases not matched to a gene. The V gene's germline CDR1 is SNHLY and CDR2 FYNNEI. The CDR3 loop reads CASSEARTGGTDTQYF. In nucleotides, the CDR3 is TGTGCCAGCAGTGAAGCGCGGACAGGGGGCACAGATACGCAGTATTTT.

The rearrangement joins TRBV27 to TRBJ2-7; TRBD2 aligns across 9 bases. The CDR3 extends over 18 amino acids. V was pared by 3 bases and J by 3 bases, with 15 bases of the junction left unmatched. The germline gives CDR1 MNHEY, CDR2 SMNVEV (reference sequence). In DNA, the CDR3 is TGTGCCAGCAGTTTGCGACGGGTGGCGGGAGGGCCTAGCTACGAGCAGTACTTC. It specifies CASSLRRVAGGPSYEQYF.

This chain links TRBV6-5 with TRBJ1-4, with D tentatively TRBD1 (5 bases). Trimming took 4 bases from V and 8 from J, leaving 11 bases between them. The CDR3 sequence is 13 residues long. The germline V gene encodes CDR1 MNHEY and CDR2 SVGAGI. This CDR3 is CASSSGESEKLFF. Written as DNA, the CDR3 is TGTGCCAGCAGTTCGGGGGAGTCAGAAAAACTGTTTTTT.

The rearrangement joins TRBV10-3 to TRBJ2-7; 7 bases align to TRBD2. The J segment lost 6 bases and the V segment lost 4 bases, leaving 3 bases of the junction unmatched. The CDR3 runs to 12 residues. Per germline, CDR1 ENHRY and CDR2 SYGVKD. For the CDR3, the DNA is TGTGCCATCAGTGTTGGCGGGGGCGAGCAGTACTTC. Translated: CAISVGGGEQYF.

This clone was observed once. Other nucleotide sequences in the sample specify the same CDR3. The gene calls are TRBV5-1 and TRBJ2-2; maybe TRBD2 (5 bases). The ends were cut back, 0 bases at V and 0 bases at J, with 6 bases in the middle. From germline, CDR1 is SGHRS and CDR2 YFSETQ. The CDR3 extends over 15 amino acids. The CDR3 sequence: CASSLAGANTGELFF. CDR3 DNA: TGCGCCAGCAGCTTGGCCGGGGCGAACACCGGGGAGCTGTTTTTT.

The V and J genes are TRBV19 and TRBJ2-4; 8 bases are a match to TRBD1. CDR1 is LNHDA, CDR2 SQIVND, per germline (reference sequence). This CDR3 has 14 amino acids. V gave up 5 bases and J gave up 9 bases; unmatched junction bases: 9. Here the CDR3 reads CASSVDRESPIQYF. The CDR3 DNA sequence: TGTGCCAGTAGTGTGGACAGGGAGTCCCCCATTCAGTACTTC.

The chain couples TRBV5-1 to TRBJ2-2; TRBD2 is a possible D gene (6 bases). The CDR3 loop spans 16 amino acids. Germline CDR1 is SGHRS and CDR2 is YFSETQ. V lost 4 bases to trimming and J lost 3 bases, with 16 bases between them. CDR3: CASSVLPGVDTGELFF. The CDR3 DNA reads TGCGCCAGCAGCGTCCTCCCGGGGGTAGACACCGGGGAGCTGTTTTTT.

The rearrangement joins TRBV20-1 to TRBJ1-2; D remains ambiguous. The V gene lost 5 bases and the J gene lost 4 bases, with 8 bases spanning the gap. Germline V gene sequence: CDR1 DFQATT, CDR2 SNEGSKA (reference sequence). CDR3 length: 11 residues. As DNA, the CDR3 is TGCAGTGCTGACGCCTTCTATGGCTACACCTTC. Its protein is CSADAFYGYTF.

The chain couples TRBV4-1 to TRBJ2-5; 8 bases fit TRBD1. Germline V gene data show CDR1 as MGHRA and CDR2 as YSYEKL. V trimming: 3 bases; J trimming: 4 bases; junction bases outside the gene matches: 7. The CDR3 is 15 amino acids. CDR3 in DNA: TGCGCCAGCAGCCAGACACTCAGGGGGCCAGAGACCCAGTACTTC. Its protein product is CASSQTLRGPETQYF.

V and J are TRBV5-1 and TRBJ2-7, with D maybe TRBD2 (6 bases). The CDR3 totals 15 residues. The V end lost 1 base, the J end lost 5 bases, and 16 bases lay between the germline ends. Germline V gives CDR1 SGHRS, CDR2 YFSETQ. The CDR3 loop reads CASSLFGTAENEQYF. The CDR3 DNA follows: TGCGCCAGCAGCTTGTTCGGGACTGCCGAAAACGAGCAGTACTTC.

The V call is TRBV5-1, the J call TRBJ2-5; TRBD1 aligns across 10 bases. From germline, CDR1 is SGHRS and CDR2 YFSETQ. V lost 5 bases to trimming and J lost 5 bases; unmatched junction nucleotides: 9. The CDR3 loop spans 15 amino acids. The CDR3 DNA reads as TGCGCCAGCAGGGTTTATGGGACAGGGGACGAGACCCAGTACTTC. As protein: CASRVYGTGDETQYF.

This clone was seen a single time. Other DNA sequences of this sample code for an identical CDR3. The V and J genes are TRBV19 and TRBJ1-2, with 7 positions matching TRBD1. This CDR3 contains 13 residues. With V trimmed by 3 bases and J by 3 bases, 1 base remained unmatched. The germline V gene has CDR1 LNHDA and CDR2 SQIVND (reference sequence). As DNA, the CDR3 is TGTGCCAGTAGTATTGACAGGGACTATGGCTACACCTTC. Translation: CASSIDRDYGYTF.

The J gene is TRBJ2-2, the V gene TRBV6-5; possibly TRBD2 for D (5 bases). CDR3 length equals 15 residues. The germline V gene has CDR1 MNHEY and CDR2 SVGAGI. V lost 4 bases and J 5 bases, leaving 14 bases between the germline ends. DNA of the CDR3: TGTGCCAGCAGTTCCGCCGGAGGTGGGACCGGGGAGCTGTTTTTT. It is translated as CASSSAGGGTGELFF.

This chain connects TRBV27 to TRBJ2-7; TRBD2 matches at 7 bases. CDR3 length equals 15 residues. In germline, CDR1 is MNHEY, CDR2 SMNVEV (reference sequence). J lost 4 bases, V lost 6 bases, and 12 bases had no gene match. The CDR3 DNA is TGTGCCAGCAGCCGAGGCGGGAGTCTCAGTTACGAGCAGTACTTC. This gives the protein CASSRGGSLSYEQYF.

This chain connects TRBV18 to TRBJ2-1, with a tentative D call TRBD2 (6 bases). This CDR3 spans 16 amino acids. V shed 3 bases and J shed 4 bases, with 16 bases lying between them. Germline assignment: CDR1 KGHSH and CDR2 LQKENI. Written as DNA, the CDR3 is TGTGCCAGCTCACCGGCAGATAGCGGAGCATACAATGAGCAGTTCTTC. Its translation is CASSPADSGAYNEQFF.